This TCR beta chain appears in the sequencing data of a study of OX40 agonist ivuxolimab in advanced cancers. Study results and caveats: More expanded clones were found, on average, in CD8+ than in CD4+ T cells.

Profiled with immunoSEQ multiplex PCR; TCRdb holds only in-frame clones, not every one. The data show about 69,000 clones, about 80% seen once. Trimming stripped 2 bases from V and 0 bases from J, with 10 bases between. This CDR3 comprises 15 residues. Comments on this clone: Its matching antigen is unknown.

The genes are TRBV23-1 and TRBJ1-2, with D possibly TRBD1 on 6 matching bases. TRBV23-1 is labeled an ORF, and its function is uncertain. This receptor was identified in an adult with an advanced solid tumor such as melanoma, head and neck, liver or kidney cancer. Sequenced here: CD4+ or CD8+ T cells sorted from blood, sampled in a trial of the OX40 agonist ivuxolimab. The CDR3 nucleotides are TGCGCCAGCAGTCAACAGGGGAACCCTAACTATGGCTACACCTTC. This sequence encodes CASSQQGNPNYGYTF.